Listed below are T cell receptor beta chains from one sample, sequenced in a study of blood T cell repertoires in COVID-19. Only in-frame clones appear in the TCRdb table, and some are missing; sequencing was by immunoSEQ multiplex PCR. Of roughly 130,000 clones listed, about 87% are singletons. Sequencing was performed on peripheral blood. The receptors were gathered from a woman aged 55-70 years with acute or convalescent COVID-19. CDR3s include the opening cysteine and the closing phenylalanine or tryptophan. The order of the fields is D gene, J gene, V gene, CDR3 protein. D genes are given only for firm matches.

D: TRBD1; J: TRBJ1-2; V: TRBV7-8; CDR3: CASSREPRGRGLDGYTF
D: TRBD1; J: TRBJ2-7; V: TRBV7-8; CDR3: CASSSTLQGAPSHEQYF
D: -; J: TRBJ1-4; V: TRBV14; CDR3: CASSTRRRETNEKLFF
D: -; J: TRBJ1-6; V: TRBV28; CDR3: CASSSSQDPLHF
D: -; J: TRBJ1-2; V: TRBV27; CDR3: CASSLAGWGGYTF
D: -; J: TRBJ1-5; V: TRBV11-2; CDR3: CASSLDLRQPQHF
D: TRBD2; J: TRBJ2-7; V: TRBV3-1/TRBV3-2; CDR3: CASSQGLLAGVAYEQYF
D: TRBD1; J: TRBJ1-4; V: TRBV7-6; CDR3: CASSLTTGSEKLFF
D: -; J: TRBJ1-1; V: TRBV29-1; CDR3: CKVSQGLGETEAFF
D: -; J: TRBJ2-2; V: TRBV11-2; CDR3: CASSLVWGRNTGELFF
D: TRBD1; J: TRBJ1-2; V: TRBV27; CDR3: CASSWDRGLKGYTF
D: -; J: TRBJ1-2; V: TRBV4-1; CDR3: CASSQDLGTVKSLNYGYTF
D: TRBD2; J: TRBJ2-7; V: TRBV10-2; CDR3: CASSPSGRANEQYF
D: TRBD1; J: TRBJ1-5; V: TRBV24-1; CDR3: CATSDVTGGSNQPQHF
D: TRBD1; J: TRBJ2-7; V: TRBV5-4; CDR3: CATRSSGQGPYEQYF
D: -; J: TRBJ1-2; V: TRBV12-3/TRBV12-4; CDR3: CASSLWTTGYTF
D: TRBD2; J: TRBJ2-2; V: TRBV7-9; CDR3: CAIGTSGTGAGELFF
D: -; J: TRBJ1-1; V: TRBV15; CDR3: CATSSQVDTEAFF
D: -; J: TRBJ1-1; V: TRBV7-9; CDR3: CASSSTGGREAFF
D: -; J: TRBJ1-2; V: TRBV24-1; CDR3: CATGANYGYTF
D: TRBD2; J: TRBJ2-7; V: TRBV28; CDR3: CASSPGLAGERF
D: TRBD1; J: TRBJ1-1; V: TRBV7-3; CDR3: CASSSQGAPAEAFF
D: -; J: TRBJ1-5; V: TRBV2; CDR3: CASSEEGTSNQPQHF
D: TRBD1; J: TRBJ1-1; V: TRBV7-3; CDR3: CASRDEGANTEAFF
D: -; J: TRBJ2-5; V: TRBV6-5; CDR3: CASSYRGLLYQETQYF
D: -; J: TRBJ2-5; V: TRBV15; CDR3: CATSRGDTQETQYF
D: TRBD1; J: TRBJ1-1; V: TRBV6-5; CDR3: CASSPRQGSIEAFF
D: -; J: TRBJ1-2; V: TRBV5-4; CDR3: CASSFDRVLNYGYTF
D: -; J: TRBJ1-1; V: TRBV6-6; CDR3: CASSYSQANTEAFF
D: TRBD2; J: TRBJ2-1; V: TRBV9; CDR3: CASSAGLGSDNEQFF
D: -; J: TRBJ1-2; V: TRBV29-1; CDR3: CSSGQDDGYTF
D: -; J: TRBJ1-6; V: TRBV6-5; CDR3: CASSYRTGTGNSPLHF
D: -; J: TRBJ1-4; V: TRBV28; CDR3: CASSQSQGTTNEKLFF
D: -; J: TRBJ1-2; V: TRBV27; CDR3: CASSPQGLVGYTF
D: -; J: TRBJ1-4; V: TRBV30; CDR3: CAWSVQASEKLFF
D: TRBD1; J: TRBJ1-2; V: TRBV6-1; CDR3: CASSEIDRGRNTF
D: TRBD1; J: TRBJ1-3; V: TRBV9; CDR3: CASSVGPTGTSGNTIYF
D: TRBD1; J: TRBJ2-5; V: TRBV15; CDR3: CATSRGQEKTQYF
D: -; J: TRBJ1-4; V: TRBV6-5; CDR3: CASGVGVGEKLFF
D: TRBD2; J: TRBJ2-1; V: TRBV7-3; CDR3: CASSLGLAGADEQFF
D: -; J: TRBJ2-5; V: TRBV2; CDR3: CAGGNLETQYF
D: -; J: TRBJ1-4; V: TRBV5-1; CDR3: CASSQPSGVGEEKLFF
D: -; J: TRBJ1-5; V: TRBV9; CDR3: CASSVNPDRGQPQHF
D: -; J: TRBJ2-1; V: TRBV3-1/TRBV3-2; CDR3: CASSHSGTHSIF
D: -; J: TRBJ2-2; V: TRBV14; CDR3: CASSQDGVGELFF
D: -; J: TRBJ1-1; V: TRBV25-1; CDR3: CASSESWGGGGNTEAFF
D: -; J: TRBJ2-1; V: TRBV2; CDR3: CASGGRGPYNEQFF
D: -; J: TRBJ2-5; V: TRBV30; CDR3: CAWNVGGSQETQYF
D: -; J: TRBJ2-2; V: TRBV5-1; CDR3: CASARGDTGELFF
D: TRBD1; J: TRBJ1-1; V: TRBV19; CDR3: CASSSVDRGTEAFF